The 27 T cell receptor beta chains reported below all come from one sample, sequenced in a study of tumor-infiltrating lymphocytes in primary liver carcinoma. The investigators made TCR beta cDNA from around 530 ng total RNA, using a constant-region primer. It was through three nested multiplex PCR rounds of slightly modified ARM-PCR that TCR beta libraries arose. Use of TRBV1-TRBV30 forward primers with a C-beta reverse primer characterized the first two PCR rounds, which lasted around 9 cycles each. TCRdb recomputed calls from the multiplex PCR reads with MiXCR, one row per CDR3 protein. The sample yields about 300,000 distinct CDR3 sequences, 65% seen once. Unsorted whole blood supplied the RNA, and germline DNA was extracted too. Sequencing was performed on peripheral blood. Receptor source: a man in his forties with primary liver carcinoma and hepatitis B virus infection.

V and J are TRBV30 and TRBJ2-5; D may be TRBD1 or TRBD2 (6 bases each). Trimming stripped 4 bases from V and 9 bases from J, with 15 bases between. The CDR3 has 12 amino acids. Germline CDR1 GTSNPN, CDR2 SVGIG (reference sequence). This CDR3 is CAWKQGGEAQYF. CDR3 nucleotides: TGTGCCTGGAAACAGGGAGGCGAGGCCCAGTACTTC. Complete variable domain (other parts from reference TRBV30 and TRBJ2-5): SQTIHQWPATLVQPVGSPLSLECTVEGTSNPNLYWYRQAAGRGLQLLFYSVGIGQISSEVPQNLSASRPQDRQFILSSKKLLLSDSGFYLCAWKQGGEAQYFGPGTRLLVL.

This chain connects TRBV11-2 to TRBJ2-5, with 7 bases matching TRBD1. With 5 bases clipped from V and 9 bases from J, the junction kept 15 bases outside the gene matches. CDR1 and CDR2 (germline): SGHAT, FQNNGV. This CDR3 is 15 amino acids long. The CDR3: CASSQGQWGKAAQYF. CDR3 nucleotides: TGTGCCAGCAGCCAGGGACAGTGGGGAAAAGCGGCCCAGTACTTC.

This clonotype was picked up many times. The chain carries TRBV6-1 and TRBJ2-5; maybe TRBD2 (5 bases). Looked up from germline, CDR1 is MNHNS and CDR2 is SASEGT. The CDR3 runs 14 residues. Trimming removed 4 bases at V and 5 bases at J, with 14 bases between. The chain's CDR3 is CASSGGGGGETQYF. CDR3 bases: TGTGCCAGCAGTGGTGGAGGCGGTGGGGAGACCCAGTACTTC.

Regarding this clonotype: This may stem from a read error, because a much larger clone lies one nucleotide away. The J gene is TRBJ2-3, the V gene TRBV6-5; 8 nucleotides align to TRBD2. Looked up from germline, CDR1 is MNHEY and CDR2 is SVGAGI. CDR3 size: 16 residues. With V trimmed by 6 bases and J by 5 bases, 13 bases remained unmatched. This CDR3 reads CASRPRLSGGLDTQYF. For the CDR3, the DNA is TGTGCCAGCAGACCACGACTATCGGGAGGGTTAGATACGCAGTATTTT.

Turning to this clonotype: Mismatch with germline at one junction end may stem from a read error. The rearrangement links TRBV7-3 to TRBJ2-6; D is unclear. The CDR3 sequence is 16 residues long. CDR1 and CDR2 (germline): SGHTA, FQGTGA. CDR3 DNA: TGTGCCAGCAGCTTAGTATGGAGATCTGGGCCCAACGTCCTGACTTTC. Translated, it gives CASSLVWRSGPNVLTF.

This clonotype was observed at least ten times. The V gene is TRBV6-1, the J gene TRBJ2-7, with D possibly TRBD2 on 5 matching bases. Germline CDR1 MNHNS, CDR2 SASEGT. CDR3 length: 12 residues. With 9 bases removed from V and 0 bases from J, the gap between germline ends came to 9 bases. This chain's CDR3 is CASSSDSYEQYF. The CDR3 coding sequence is TGTGCCAGTAGTAGCGACTCCTACGAGCAGTACTTC.

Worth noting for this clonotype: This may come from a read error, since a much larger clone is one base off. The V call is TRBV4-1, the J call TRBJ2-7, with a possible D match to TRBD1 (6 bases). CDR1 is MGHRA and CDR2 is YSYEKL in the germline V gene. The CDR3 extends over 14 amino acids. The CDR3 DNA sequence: TGCGCCAGCAGCCAAGACGGACAGTTCTACGAGCAGCACTTC. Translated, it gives CASSQDGQFYEQHF.

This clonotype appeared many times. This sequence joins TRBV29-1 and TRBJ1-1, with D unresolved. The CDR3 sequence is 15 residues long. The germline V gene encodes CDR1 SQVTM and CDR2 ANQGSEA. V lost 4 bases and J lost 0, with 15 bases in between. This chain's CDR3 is CSVAPGWAMNTEAFF. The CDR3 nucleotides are TGCAGCGTTGCCCCTGGTTGGGCAATGAACACTGAAGCTTTCTTT.

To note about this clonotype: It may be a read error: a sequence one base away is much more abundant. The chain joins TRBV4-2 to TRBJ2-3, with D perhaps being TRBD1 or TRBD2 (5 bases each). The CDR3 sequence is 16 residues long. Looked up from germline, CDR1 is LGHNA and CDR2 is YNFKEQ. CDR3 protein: CASNQEGPGGTDTQYF. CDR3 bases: TGTGCCAGCAACCAAGAGGGGCCAGGAGGAACAGATACGCAGTATTTT.

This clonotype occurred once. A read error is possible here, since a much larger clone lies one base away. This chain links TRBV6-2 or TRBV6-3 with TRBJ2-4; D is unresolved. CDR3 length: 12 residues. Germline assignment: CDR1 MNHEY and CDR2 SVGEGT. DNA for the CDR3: TGTGTCAGCAGTTATGGGGAAAACATTCAGTACTTC. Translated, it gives CVSSYGENIQYF.

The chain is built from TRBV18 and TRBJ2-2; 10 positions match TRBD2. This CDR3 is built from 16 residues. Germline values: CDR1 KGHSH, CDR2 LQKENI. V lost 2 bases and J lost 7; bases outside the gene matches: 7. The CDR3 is CASSPSLAGVIGELFF. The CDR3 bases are TGTGCCAGCTCACCATCCCTAGCGGGAGTGATCGGGGAGCTGTTTTTT.

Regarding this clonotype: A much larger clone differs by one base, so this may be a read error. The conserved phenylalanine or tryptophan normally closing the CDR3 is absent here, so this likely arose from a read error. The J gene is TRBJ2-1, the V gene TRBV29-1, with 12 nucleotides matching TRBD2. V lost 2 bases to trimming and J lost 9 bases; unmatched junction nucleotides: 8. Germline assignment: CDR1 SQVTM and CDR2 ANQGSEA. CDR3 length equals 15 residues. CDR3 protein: CSVEPGLAGGGEQFI. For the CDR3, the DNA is TGCAGCGTTGAACCGGGGCTAGCGGGAGGGGGTGAGCAGTTCATC.

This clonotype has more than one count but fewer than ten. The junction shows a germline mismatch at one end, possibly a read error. In DNA form, the CDR3 reads TGTGCCAGCAGCTTAGAGGTGGGCACTGATGCTTTCTTT. It specifies CASSLEVGTDAFF. The chain joins TRBV11-3 to TRBJ1-1; D remains unclear. Per the germline V gene, CDR1 is SGHNT and CDR2 is YENEEA. The CDR3 spans 13 residues.

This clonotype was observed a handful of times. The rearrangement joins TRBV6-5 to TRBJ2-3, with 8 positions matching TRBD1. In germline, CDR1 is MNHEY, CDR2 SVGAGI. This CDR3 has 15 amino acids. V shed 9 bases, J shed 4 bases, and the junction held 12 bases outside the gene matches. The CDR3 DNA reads TGTGCCAGGAGACTCCGACAGGGGAGCTCAGATACGCAGTATTTT. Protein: CARRLRQGSSDTQYF.

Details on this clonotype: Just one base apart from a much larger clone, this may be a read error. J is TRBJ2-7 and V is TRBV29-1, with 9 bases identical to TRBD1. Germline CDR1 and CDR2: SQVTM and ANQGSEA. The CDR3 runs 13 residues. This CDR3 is CRAGQGQTYEQYF. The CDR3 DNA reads TGCAGGGCTGGACAGGGGCAGACCTACGAGCAGTACTTC.

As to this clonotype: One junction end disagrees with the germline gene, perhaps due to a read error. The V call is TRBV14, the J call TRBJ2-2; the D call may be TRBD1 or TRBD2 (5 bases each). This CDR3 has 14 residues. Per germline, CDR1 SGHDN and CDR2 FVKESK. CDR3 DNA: TGTGCCAGCAGCCGAGGTGGGGACGCCGGGGAGCTGTGTTTT. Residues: CASSRGGDAGELCF. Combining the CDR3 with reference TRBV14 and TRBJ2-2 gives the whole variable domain EAGVTQFPSHSVIEKGQTVTLRCDPISGHDNLYWYRRVMGKEIKFLLHFVKESKQDESGMPNNRFLAERTGGTYSTLKVQPAELEDSGVYFCASSRGGDAGELCFGEGSRLTVL.

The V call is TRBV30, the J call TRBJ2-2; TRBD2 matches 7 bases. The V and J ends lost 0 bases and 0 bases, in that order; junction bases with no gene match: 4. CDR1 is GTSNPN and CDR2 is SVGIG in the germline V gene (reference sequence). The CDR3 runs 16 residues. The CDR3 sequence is CAWSVLGGANTGELFF. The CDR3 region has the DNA TGTGCCTGGAGTGTACTGGGGGGGGCGAACACCGGGGAGCTGTTTTTT.

The CDR3 reads CASSPGHNQETQYF. The CDR3 DNA reads as TGTGCCAGCAGTCCAGGACACAACCAAGAGACCCAGTACTTC. This chain uses TRBV28 with TRBJ2-5, with D perhaps TRBD1 (5 bases). The germline gives CDR1 MDHEN, CDR2 SYDVKM. V shed 5 bases and J shed 0 bases, with 10 bases lying between them. The length of the CDR3 is 14 residues.

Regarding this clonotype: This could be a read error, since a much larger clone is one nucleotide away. CDR3 coding DNA: TGTGCCAGCAGCCAAGCCCTAGCGGGTCCCGAGATCCAGTACTTC. Translating gives CASSQALAGPEIQYF. This rearrangement joins TRBV4-2 to TRBJ2-5; 8 nucleotides line up with TRBD2. The CDR3 runs to 15 residues. From germline, CDR1 is LGHNA and CDR2 YNFKEQ.

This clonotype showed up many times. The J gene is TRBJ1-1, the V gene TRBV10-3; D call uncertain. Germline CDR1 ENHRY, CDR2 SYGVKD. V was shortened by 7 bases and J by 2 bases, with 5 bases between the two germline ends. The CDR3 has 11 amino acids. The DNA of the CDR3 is TGTGCCATCAAGAGTAACACTGAAGCTTTCTTT. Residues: CAIKSNTEAFF.

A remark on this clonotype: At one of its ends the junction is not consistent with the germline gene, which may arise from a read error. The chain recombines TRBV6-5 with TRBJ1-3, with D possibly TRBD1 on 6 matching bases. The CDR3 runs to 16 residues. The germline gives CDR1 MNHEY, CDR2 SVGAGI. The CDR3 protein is CASSYSGRGTGNIIYF. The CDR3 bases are TGTGCCAGCAGTTACTCGGGCAGGGGTACTGGAAACATCATATATTTT.

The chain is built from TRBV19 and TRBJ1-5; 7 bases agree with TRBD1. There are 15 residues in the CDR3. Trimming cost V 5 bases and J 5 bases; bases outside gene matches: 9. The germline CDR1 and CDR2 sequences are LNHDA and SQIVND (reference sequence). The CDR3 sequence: CASSYATGTYQPQHF. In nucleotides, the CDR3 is TGTGCCAGTAGTTACGCGACAGGGACCTATCAGCCCCAGCATTTT.

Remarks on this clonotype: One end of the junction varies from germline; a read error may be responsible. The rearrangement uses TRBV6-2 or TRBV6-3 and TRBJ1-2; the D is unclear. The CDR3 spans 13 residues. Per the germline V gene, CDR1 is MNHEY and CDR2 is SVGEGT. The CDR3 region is CVSRRDKAYGYIF. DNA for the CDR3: TGTGTCAGCAGACGCGACAAGGCCTATGGCTACATCTTC.

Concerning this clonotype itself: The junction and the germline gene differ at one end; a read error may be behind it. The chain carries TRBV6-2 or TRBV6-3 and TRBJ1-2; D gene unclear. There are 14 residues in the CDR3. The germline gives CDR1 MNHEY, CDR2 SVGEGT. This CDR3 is CANSYSRVSYGYTF. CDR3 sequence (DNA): TGTGCCAACAGTTACTCGCGCGTGTCATATGGCTACACCTTC.

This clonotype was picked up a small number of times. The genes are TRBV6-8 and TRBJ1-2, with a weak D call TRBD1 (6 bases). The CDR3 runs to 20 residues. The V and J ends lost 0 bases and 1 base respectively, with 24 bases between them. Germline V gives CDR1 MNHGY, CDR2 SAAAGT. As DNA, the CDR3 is TGTGCCAGCAGTTACTCCCCCGACAGGTCACCCAGGAATGATAACTATGGCTACACCTTC. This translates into CASSYSPDRSPRNDNYGYTF.

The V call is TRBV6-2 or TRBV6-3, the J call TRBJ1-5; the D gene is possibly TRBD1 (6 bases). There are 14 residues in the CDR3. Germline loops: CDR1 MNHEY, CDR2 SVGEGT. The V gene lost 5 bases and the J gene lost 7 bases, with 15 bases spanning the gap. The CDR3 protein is CASSPSRGLQPQHF. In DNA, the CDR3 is TGTGCCAGCAGTCCCAGCAGGGGATTACAGCCCCAGCATTTT.

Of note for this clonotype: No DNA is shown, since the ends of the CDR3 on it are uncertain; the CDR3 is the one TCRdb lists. The CDR3 is CASSLVGSGTQYF. The V call is TRBV5-4, the J call TRBJ2-3. The CDR3 sequence runs 13 residues, both termini included. Germline lookup yields CDR1 SGHNT and CDR2 YYREEE (reference sequence).